These T cell receptor beta chains were read from a single sample in a study of shared clonotypes between healthy human individuals. Libraries were prepared by immunoSEQ multiplex PCR; TCRdb keeps only in-frame clonotypes and omits some of them. The table records hundreds of thousands of clones, roughly 95% of them present only once. The sequencing sample was made of naive CD8+ T cells sorted from blood. The origin of the receptors is a woman in her twenties or thirties in good health. CDR3s include the opening cysteine and the closing phenylalanine or tryptophan. D genes are given only for firm matches. Not all rows give a size; the values are once, few, many and, for expanded clones, a class.

clone size	V gene	J gene	D gene	CDR3 protein	CDR3 DNA
-	TRBV27	TRBJ2-7	TRBD1	CASSSVGTGVYEQYF	TGTGCCAGCAGTTCAGTCGGGACAGGGGTCTACGAGCAGTACTTC
-	TRBV27	TRBJ1-1	-	CAVIGGIMNTEAFF	TGTGCCGTCATCGGGGGGATTATGAACACTGAAGCTTTCTTT
-	TRBV11-2	TRBJ2-7	-	CASSFGPRPYEQYF	TGTGCCAGCAGCTTTGGCCCAAGACCCTACGAGCAGTACTTC
-	TRBV30	TRBJ2-7	-	CAWSGYEQYF	TGTGCCTGGAGCGGCTACGAGCAGTACTTC
-	TRBV4-1	TRBJ1-4	TRBD1	CASSSGPTGANEKLFF	TGCGCCAGCAGCTCCGGGCCGACAGGGGCTAATGAAAAACTGTTTTTT
-	TRBV9	TRBJ1-6	-	CASSVGELPYSPLHF	TGTGCCAGCAGCGTAGGCGAACTACCTTATTCACCCCTCCACTTT
-	TRBV5-1	TRBJ2-1	-	CASSLTNEQFF	TGCGCCAGCAGCTTAACCAATGAGCAGTTCTTC
-	TRBV28	TRBJ2-3	-	CASRAGSGQGSYF	TGTGCCAGCAGGGCCGGATCGGGGCAGGGAAGTTATTTT
-	TRBV4-1	TRBJ2-7	-	CASSQDSRGTYEQYF	TGCGCCAGCAGCCAAGATTCTAGGGGGACCTACGAGCAGTACTTC
-	TRBV2	TRBJ2-7	TRBD2	CASSEAPWGGYEQYF	TGTGCCAGCAGTGAAGCCCCCTGGGGGGGCTACGAGCAGTACTTC
once	TRBV13	TRBJ1-4	TRBD1	CASSLWTGEDEKLFF	TGTGCCAGCAGCTTATGGACAGGGGAAGATGAAAAACTGTTTTTT
-	TRBV11-2	TRBJ2-1	-	CASSFVKGVINNEQFF	TGTGCCAGCAGCTTCGTTAAGGGGGTAATAAACAATGAGCAGTTCTTC
-	TRBV28	TRBJ1-5	TRBD1	CASRVQGTMTQPQHF	TGTGCCAGCAGGGTACAGGGGACGATGACGCAGCCCCAGCATTTT
-	TRBV6-5	TRBJ1-1	TRBD1	CASSFMTGGNTEAFF	TGTGCCAGCAGTTTTATGACAGGGGGGAACACTGAAGCTTTCTTT
-	TRBV27	TRBJ1-2	-	CASSPDGIYGYTF	TGTGCCAGCAGCCCGGACGGTATCTATGGCTACACCTTC
-	TRBV25-1	TRBJ2-7	-	CASSAQDYEQYF	TGTGCCAGCAGTGCCCAAGATTACGAGCAGTACTTC
few	TRBV11-2	TRBJ2-7	-	CASSLAEGRSYEQYF	TGTGCCAGCAGCTTAGCGGAGGGGCGTTCCTACGAGCAGTACTTC
-	TRBV18	TRBJ1-4	-	CASSSDSAATNEKLFF	TGTGCCAGCTCATCAGACTCGGCAGCAACTAATGAAAAACTGTTTTTT
-	TRBV23-1	TRBJ2-6	-	CASSTANTQQSRANVLTF	TGCGCCAGCAGTACCGCTAATACGCAACAAAGTCGGGCCAACGTCCTGACTTTC
-	TRBV5-6	TRBJ2-3	TRBD2	CASSLDLGSGSTDTQYF	TGTGCCAGCAGCTTAGACTTGGGGAGCGGGAGTACAGATACGCAGTATTTT
-	TRBV7-9	TRBJ1-2	-	CASSLGVEGRHYGYTF	TGTGCCAGCAGCTTAGGGGTTGAGGGTCGGCACTATGGCTACACCTTC
-	TRBV30	TRBJ2-2	TRBD2	CAWLLAGWPGELFF	TGTGCCTGGTTACTAGCGGGATGGCCCGGGGAGCTGTTTTTT
-	TRBV13	TRBJ2-2	-	CASSLPDTGELFF	TGTGCCAGCAGCTTACCCGACACCGGGGAGCTGTTTTTT
-	TRBV19	TRBJ1-1	-	CASRAGERNTEAFF	TGTGCCAGTAGAGCAGGGGAAAGGAACACTGAAGCTTTCTTT
-	TRBV13	TRBJ1-2	-	CASSWTARINYGYTF	TGTGCCAGCAGCTGGACAGCGAGAATTAACTATGGCTACACCTTC
-	TRBV5-4	TRBJ2-7	-	CASSWGNHRDLLYEQYF	TGTGCCAGCAGCTGGGGGAACCACCGGGATCTTCTCTACGAGCAGTACTTC
-	TRBV19	TRBJ2-1	TRBD2	CASKAGVTSSYNEQFF	TGTGCCAGTAAAGCGGGGGTGACTAGCTCCTACAATGAGCAGTTCTTC
-	TRBV9	TRBJ2-1	-	CASSASGAYNEQFF	TGTGCCAGCAGCGCTAGTGGCGCCTACAATGAGCAGTTCTTC
-	TRBV5-4	TRBJ2-7	-	CASSANPTYEQYF	TGTGCCAGCAGCGCCAATCCAACCTACGAGCAGTACTTC
-	TRBV2	TRBJ2-2	-	CASSEALTPGELFF	TGTGCCAGCAGTGAAGCGCTTACGCCCGGGGAGCTGTTTTTT
few	TRBV5-6	TRBJ1-1	-	CASSLTENTEAFF	TGTGCCAGCAGCTTAACAGAGAACACTGAAGCTTTCTTT
-	TRBV19	TRBJ1-2	-	CASSTTTGMGADYGYTF	TGTGCCAGTAGTACGACGACCGGAATGGGGGCGGACTATGGCTACACCTTC
-	TRBV9	TRBJ2-3	TRBD1	CASSTWDREADTQYF	TGTGCCAGCAGCACGTGGGACAGGGAGGCCGATACGCAGTATTTT
-	TRBV6-5	TRBJ2-7	TRBD2	CASRQTSGGEEQYF	TGTGCCAGCAGACAGACTAGCGGGGGAGAAGAGCAGTACTTC
-	TRBV28	TRBJ2-5	TRBD2	CASSFLAGDSQDRETQYF	TGTGCCAGCAGTTTTCTAGCGGGAGATAGTCAGGACAGGGAGACCCAGTACTTC
-	TRBV28	TRBJ2-5	TRBD2	CASSLFSSGSGETQYF	TGTGCCAGCAGTTTATTCTCTAGCGGGAGTGGGGAGACCCAGTACTTC
-	TRBV21-1	TRBJ1-3	-	CASSTGQGAKSSGNTIYF	TGTGCCAGCAGCACCGGACAGGGGGCTAAATCTTCTGGAAACACCATATATTTT
-	TRBV27	TRBJ2-2	-	CASSYEGRRQGLFF	TGTGCCAGCAGTTACGAGGGACGGCGGCAAGGGCTGTTTTTT
-	TRBV5-6	TRBJ2-7	-	CASSWGAEEQYF	TGTGCCAGCAGCTGGGGGGCGGAGGAGCAGTACTTC
-	TRBV19	TRBJ2-5	-	CASSVHRVVSTTETQYF	TGTGCCAGTAGTGTGCACCGGGTAGTCTCTACGACAGAGACCCAGTACTTC
-	TRBV7-6	TRBJ2-5	-	CASSQPDREGTQYF	TGTGCCAGCAGCCAGCCGGACAGGGAGGGGACCCAGTACTTC
-	TRBV28	TRBJ2-5	-	CASRYVEETQYF	TGTGCCAGCAGGTATGTAGAAGAGACCCAGTACTTC
-	TRBV19	TRBJ1-1	TRBD1	CASKTGMAEAFF	TGTGCCAGTAAGACAGGGATGGCTGAAGCTTTCTTT
-	TRBV11-2	TRBJ2-3	-	CASSSRVGSADTQYF	TGTGCCAGCAGCTCCCGTGTAGGGTCGGCAGATACGCAGTATTTT
-	TRBV9	TRBJ1-3	-	CASRGSGNTIYF	TGTGCCAGCAGGGGCTCTGGAAACACCATATATTTT
-	TRBV6-6	TRBJ2-4	TRBD2	CASSYDDTSGRDIQYF	TGTGCCAGCAGTTACGATGATACTAGCGGGAGAGACATTCAGTACTTC
-	TRBV4-1	TRBJ2-7	TRBD2	CASSPQRGGNWYEQYF	TGCGCCAGCAGCCCCCAACGGGGGGGGAATTGGTACGAGCAGTACTTC
-	TRBV5-1	TRBJ1-5	-	CATDQPQHF	TGCGCCACCGATCAGCCCCAGCATTTT
-	TRBV5-6	TRBJ2-5	TRBD1	CASSGAGTGDLEQYF	TGTGCCAGCAGCGGCGCCGGGACAGGGGACCTTGAGCAGTACTTC
few	TRBV19	TRBJ1-3	-	CASSRVSSGNTIYF	TGTGCCAGTAGTAGGGTGAGCTCTGGAAACACCATATATTTT
-	TRBV27	TRBJ1-2	-	CASSLRGGIHYGYTF	TGTGCCAGCAGCCTAAGGGGTGGGATCCACTATGGCTACACCTTC
-	TRBV27	TRBJ1-1	-	CAASSYRNTEAFF	TGTGCCGCCAGCAGTTATAGGAACACTGAAGCTTTCTTT
-	TRBV28	TRBJ2-7	TRBD1	CASSMRDRDYEQYF	TGTGCCAGCAGTATGCGGGACAGGGACTACGAGCAGTACTTC
-	TRBV4-1	TRBJ2-7	-	CASSQVFTGTLYEQYF	TGCGCCAGCAGTCAAGTCTTTACCGGGACCCTCTACGAGCAGTACTTC
-	TRBV27	TRBJ2-7	-	CASSFLRSSYEQYF	TGTGCCAGCAGTTTCTTGCGTAGCTCCTACGAGCAGTACTTC
-	TRBV28	TRBJ1-4	TRBD1	CASSHYRGGYEKLFF	TGTGCCAGCAGTCATTACAGGGGTGGTTATGAAAAACTGTTTTTT
-	TRBV7-8	TRBJ2-1	TRBD2	CASSSTNSGSTYNEQFF	TGTGCCAGCAGCTCGACCAATAGCGGGAGTACCTACAATGAGCAGTTCTTC
-	TRBV6-5	TRBJ2-7	TRBD1	CASSYSIGTVYEQYF	TGTGCCAGCAGTTACTCGATCGGGACAGTATACGAGCAGTACTTC